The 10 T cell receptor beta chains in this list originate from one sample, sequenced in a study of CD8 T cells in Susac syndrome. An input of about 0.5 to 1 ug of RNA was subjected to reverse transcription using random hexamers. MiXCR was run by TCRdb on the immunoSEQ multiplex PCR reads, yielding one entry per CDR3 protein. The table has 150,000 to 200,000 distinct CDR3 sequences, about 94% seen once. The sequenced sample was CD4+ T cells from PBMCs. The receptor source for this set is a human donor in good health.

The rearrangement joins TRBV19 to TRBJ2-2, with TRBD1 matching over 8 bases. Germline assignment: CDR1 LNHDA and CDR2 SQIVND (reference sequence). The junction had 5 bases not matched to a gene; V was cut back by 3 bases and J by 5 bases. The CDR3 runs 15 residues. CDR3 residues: CASSIPGGETGELFF. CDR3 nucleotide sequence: TGTGCCAGTAGTATCCCAGGGGGCGAAACCGGGGAGCTGTTTTTT.

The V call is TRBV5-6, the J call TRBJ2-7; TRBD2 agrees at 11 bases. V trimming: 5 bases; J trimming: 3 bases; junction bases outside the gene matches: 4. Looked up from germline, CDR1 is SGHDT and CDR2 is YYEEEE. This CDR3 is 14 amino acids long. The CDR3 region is CASSTGTSGYEQYF. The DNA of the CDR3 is TGTGCCAGCAGTACCGGGACTAGCGGCTACGAGCAGTACTTC.

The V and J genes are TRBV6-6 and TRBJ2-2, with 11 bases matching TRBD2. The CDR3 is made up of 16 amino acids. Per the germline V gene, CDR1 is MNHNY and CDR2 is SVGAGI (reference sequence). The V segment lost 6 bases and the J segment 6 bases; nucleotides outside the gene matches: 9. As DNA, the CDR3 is TGTGCCAGCAGACAGACTAGCGGGGTTCGGTCCGGGGAGCTGTTTTTT. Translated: CASRQTSGVRSGELFF.

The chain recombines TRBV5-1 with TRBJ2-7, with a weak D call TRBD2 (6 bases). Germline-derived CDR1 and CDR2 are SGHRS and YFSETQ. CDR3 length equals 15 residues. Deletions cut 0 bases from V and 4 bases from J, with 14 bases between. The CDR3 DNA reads TGCGCCAGCAGCTTGGCCGGAGGGGACTTATACGAGCAGTACTTC. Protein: CASSLAGGDLYEQYF.

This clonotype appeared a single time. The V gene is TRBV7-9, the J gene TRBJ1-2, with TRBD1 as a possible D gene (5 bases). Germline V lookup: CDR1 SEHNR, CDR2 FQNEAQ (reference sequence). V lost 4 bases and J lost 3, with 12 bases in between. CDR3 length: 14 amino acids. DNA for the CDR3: TGTGCCAGCAGCTCCGTTCTAGGGGACTATGGCTACACCTTC. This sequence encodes CASSSVLGDYGYTF.

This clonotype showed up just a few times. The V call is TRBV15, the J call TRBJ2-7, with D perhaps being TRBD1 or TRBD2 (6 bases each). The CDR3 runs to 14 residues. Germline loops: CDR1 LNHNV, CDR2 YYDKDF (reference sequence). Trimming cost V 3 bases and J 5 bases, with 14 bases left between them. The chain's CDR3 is CATSRERGADEQYF. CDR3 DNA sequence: TGTGCCACCAGCAGGGAGAGGGGGGCCGACGAGCAGTACTTC.

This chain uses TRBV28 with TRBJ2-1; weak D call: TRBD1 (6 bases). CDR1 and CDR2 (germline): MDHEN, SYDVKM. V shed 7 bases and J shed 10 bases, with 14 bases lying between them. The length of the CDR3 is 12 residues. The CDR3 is CASTRGQGEQFF. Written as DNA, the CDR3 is TGTGCCAGCACCCGGGGTCAGGGGGAGCAGTTCTTC.

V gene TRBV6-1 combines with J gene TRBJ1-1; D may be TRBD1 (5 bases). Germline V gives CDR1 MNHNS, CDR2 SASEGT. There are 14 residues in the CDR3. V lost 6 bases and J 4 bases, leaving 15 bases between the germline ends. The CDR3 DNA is TGTGCCAGCAGGTCGGGGGGTTCGGGCACTGAAGCTTTCTTT. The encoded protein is CASRSGGSGTEAFF.

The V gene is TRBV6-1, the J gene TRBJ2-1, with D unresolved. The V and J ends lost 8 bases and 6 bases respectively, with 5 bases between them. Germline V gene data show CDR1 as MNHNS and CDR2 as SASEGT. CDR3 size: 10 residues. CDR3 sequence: CASGPNEQFF. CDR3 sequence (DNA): TGTGCCAGCGGACCCAATGAGCAGTTCTTC.

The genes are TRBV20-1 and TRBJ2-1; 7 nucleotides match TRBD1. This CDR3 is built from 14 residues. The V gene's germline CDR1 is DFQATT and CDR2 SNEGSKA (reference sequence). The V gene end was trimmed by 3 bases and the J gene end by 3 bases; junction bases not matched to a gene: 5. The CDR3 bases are TGCAGTGCTAGGCAGGACAGGAACTACAATGAGCAGTTCTTC. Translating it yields CSARQDRNYNEQFF.